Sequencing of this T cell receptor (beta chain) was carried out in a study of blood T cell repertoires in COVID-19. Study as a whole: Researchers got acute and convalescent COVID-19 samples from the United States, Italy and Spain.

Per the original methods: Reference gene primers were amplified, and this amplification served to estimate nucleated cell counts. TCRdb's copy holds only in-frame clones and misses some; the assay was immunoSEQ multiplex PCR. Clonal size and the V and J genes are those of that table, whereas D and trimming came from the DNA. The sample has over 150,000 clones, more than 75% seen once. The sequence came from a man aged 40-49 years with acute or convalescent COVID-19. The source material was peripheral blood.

The CDR3 DNA follows: TGTGCCAGCACCCCACAGGGGAACACTGAAGCTTTCTTT. Amino acids: CASTPQGNTEAFF. The rearrangement joins TRBV2 to TRBJ1-1; tentatively, D is TRBD1 (6 bases). V was trimmed by 7 bases and J by 1 base, leaving 10 bases between them. The CDR3 spans 13 residues. CDR1 is SNHLY and CDR2 is FYNNEI in the germline V gene.